The 18 T cell receptor beta chains presented below share a single source sample, sequenced in a study of shared clonotypes between healthy human individuals. Naive CD8 cells lacked CD45RO and underwent positive selection for CCR7, leaving out terminally differentiated effector memory CD45RA+ cells. TCRdb's copy holds only in-frame clones and misses some; the assay was immunoSEQ multiplex PCR. Among some 740,000 clones listed, 85% to 95% were seen once. Sequencing used naive CD8+ T cells sorted from blood. The source is a man younger than 45 in good health.

The genes are TRBV25-1 and TRBJ2-3; D remains unclear. The germline V gene has CDR1 MGHDK and CDR2 SYGVNS. V dropped 8 bases and J dropped 5 bases, with 8 bases sitting between them. The CDR3 is 11 amino acids. The CDR3 reads CASSTGDTQYF. The CDR3 coding sequence is TGTGCCAGCTCTACGGGAGATACGCAGTATTTT. The full variable domain, with the rest looked up from reference TRBV25-1 and TRBJ2-3, is EADIYQTPRYLVIGTGKKITLECSQTMGHDKMYWYQQDPGMELHLIHYSYGVNSTEKGDLSSESTVSRIRTEHFPLTLESARPSHTSQYLCASSTGDTQYFGPGTRLTVL.

This rearrangement joins TRBV7-6 to TRBJ2-5; D gene unclear. The germline gives CDR1 SGHVS, CDR2 FNYEAQ. Trimming pared 4 bases from V and 3 bases from J, leaving 9 bases between. This CDR3 is 13 amino acids long. CDR3 nucleotides: TGTGCCAGCAGCTCGAGACACGAAGAGACCCAGTACTTC. Protein: CASSSRHEETQYF.

CDR3 DNA: TGTGCCAGCAGCTTGGCGGGACAGCACTACGAGCAGTACTTC. Protein sequence: CASSLAGQHYEQYF. The rearrangement joins TRBV5-4 to TRBJ2-7, with 7 bases fitting TRBD1. The V segment lost 0 bases and the J segment 3 bases; nucleotides outside the gene matches: 3. This CDR3 comprises 14 residues. CDR1 and CDR2 (germline): SGHNT, YYREEE (reference sequence). Based on the CDR3 plus reference TRBV5-4 and TRBJ2-7, the full variable domain is ETGVTQSPTHLIKTRGQQVTLRCSSQSGHNTVSWYQQALGQGPQFIFQYYREEENGRGNFPPRFSGLQFPNYSSELNVNALELDDSALYLCASSLAGQHYEQYFGPGTRLTVT.

This chain uses TRBV7-9 with TRBJ2-3, with a possible D match to TRBD2 (5 bases). Trimming removed 5 bases at V and 4 bases at J, with 19 bases between. Germline V gene data show CDR1 as SEHNR and CDR2 as FQNEAQ (reference sequence). The CDR3 totals 16 residues. The DNA of the CDR3 is TGTGCCAGCAGCGAAATCCGTCAGCGGCGAGCAGATACGCAGTATTTT. Translation: CASSEIRQRRADTQYF.

The genes are TRBV20-1 and TRBJ2-1; unclear D gene. CDR1 is DFQATT, CDR2 SNEGSKA, per germline (reference sequence). The V gene lost 2 bases and the J gene lost 9 bases, with 5 bases spanning the gap. The CDR3 spans 10 residues. The CDR3 nucleotides are TGCAGTGCTAGATGGGGTGAGCAGTTCTTC. It encodes CSARWGEQFF.

The CDR3 reads CAISTDNHNEQFF. CDR3 bases: TGTGCCATCAGTACGGACAATCACAATGAGCAGTTCTTC. The genes are TRBV10-3 and TRBJ2-1; perhaps TRBD1 as D (5 bases). Germline CDR1 ENHRY, CDR2 SYGVKD. V was cut by 5 bases and J by 5 bases, with 10 bases left in between. CDR3 length: 13 amino acids.

The chain joins TRBV18 to TRBJ1-5; 7 positions agree with TRBD1. V trimming: 2 bases; J trimming: 2 bases; junction bases outside the gene matches: 3. Germline CDR1 and CDR2: KGHSH and LQKENI. The CDR3 covers 15 residues. The CDR3, as DNA: TGTGCCAGCTCACCAGACGGGACAGGCAATCAGCCCCAGCATTTT. This gives the protein CASSPDGTGNQPQHF.

The chain carries TRBV27 and TRBJ2-7; 7 nucleotides line up with TRBD1. Germline lookup yields CDR1 MNHEY and CDR2 SMNVEV (reference sequence). The trim removed 0 bases at V and 2 bases at J, leaving 4 bases unmatched. This CDR3 spans 15 amino acids. The CDR3 DNA is TGTGCCAGCAGTTTATCGACAGGGTTCCCCTACGAGCAGTACTTC. This gives the protein CASSLSTGFPYEQYF.

This chain links TRBV4-3 with TRBJ2-3; D is possibly TRBD2 (7 bases). Germline-derived CDR1 and CDR2 are LGHNA and YSLEER. Trimming left V 0 bases short and J 8 bases short, with 21 bases between. The CDR3 totals 17 residues. CDR3: CASSQDRRGALRATQYF. CDR3 nucleotides: TGCGCCAGCAGCCAAGATCGTCGGGGGGCCCTTCGGGCTACGCAGTATTTT.

The chain joins TRBV25-1 to TRBJ2-1; TRBD2 matches 10 bases. The CDR3 contains 15 residues. The germline V gene encodes CDR1 MGHDK and CDR2 SYGVNS. Trimming cost V 3 bases and J 10 bases; bases outside gene matches: 9. CDR3 in amino acids: CASSEGTSAIEEQFF. The CDR3 DNA sequence: TGTGCCAGCAGTGAGGGGACTAGCGCGATCGAGGAGCAGTTCTTC.

The V and J genes are TRBV7-8 and TRBJ2-7; no firm D call. CDR3 size: 15 residues. Per the germline V gene, CDR1 is SGHVS and CDR2 is FQNEAQ. With 5 bases removed from V and 0 bases from J, the gap between germline ends came to 14 bases. CDR3 sequence (DNA): TGTGCCAGCAGCCCGACCGCGGTGGGCTCCTACGAGCAGTACTTC. Encoded protein: CASSPTAVGSYEQYF. The full variable domain, with the rest looked up from reference TRBV7-8 and TRBJ2-7, is GAGVSQSPRYKVAKRGQDVALRCDPISGHVSLFWYQQALGQGPEFLTYFQNEAQLDKSGLPSDRFFAERPEGSVSTLKIQRTQQEDSAVYLCASSPTAVGSYEQYFGPGTRLTVT.

This chain connects TRBV10-3 to TRBJ2-2; no reliable D call. There are 14 residues in the CDR3. CDR1 ENHRY and CDR2 SYGVKD come from the germline V gene. V lost 0 bases, J lost 0 bases, and 2 bases lay in between. CDR3: CAISESPNTGELFF. Here the CDR3 DNA reads TGTGCCATCAGTGAGTCCCCGAACACCGGGGAGCTGTTTTTT.

This chain connects TRBV2 to TRBJ2-5, with D unresolved. The CDR3 sequence is 13 residues long. The germline V and J ends were trimmed by 7 bases and 0 bases, with 9 bases remaining between them. The germline gives CDR1 SNHLY, CDR2 FYNNEI. Here the CDR3 DNA reads TGTGCCAGCAAATCGCCAAACCAAGAGACCCAGTACTTC. It encodes CASKSPNQETQYF.

The chain is built from TRBV21-1 and TRBJ2-7. TRBV21-1 is termed a pseudogene. This CDR3 region has 17 residues. The CDR3 nucleotides are TGTGCCAGCAGCCCAGGACGGGTCCCTAATAGCTCCTACGAGCAGTACTTC. Amino acids: CASSPGRVPNSSYEQYF.

This clone was seen once. The chain couples TRBV9 to TRBJ2-1; 14 nucleotides match TRBD2. From germline, CDR1 is SGDLS and CDR2 YYNGEE. After removal of 3 bases from V and 9 bases from J, the junction contained 11 bases not matched to a gene. The CDR3 covers 17 residues. The CDR3 region is CASSEGTSGSILSEQFF. In nucleotides, the CDR3 is TGTGCCAGCAGCGAGGGGACTAGCGGGAGTATCTTGAGTGAGCAGTTCTTC.

CDR3 coding DNA: TGTGCCAGCACCCCCGGGACAGGGTACCACGAGCAGTACTTC. This translates into CASTPGTGYHEQYF. The chain joins TRBV9 to TRBJ2-7; TRBD1 aligns across 9 bases. V shed 6 bases and J 5 bases; nucleotides not matched to a gene: 9. CDR3 length: 14 residues. Germline loops: CDR1 SGDLS, CDR2 YYNGEE.

The CDR3 is CASSPNSGQAKNIQYF. Here the CDR3 DNA reads TGTGCCAGCAGTCCTAACTCGGGACAAGCCAAAAACATTCAGTACTTC. The V call is TRBV9, the J call TRBJ2-4; a weak D match, TRBD1 (6 bases). The CDR3 contains 16 residues. The germline V gene encodes CDR1 SGDLS and CDR2 YYNGEE. With 5 bases removed from V and 0 bases from J, the gap between germline ends came to 15 bases.

The V call is TRBV21-1, the J call TRBJ2-3; TRBD2, the D gene given by the table, was not confirmed from the DNA. TRBV21-1 is labeled a pseudogene. This CDR3 region has 20 residues. CDR3 nucleotide sequence: TGTGCCAGCAGCAATCCGGGACACCAGGGACTAGCGGGAGGGCGAGATACGCAGTATTTT. Protein product: CASSNPGHQGLAGGRDTQYF.